This TCR beta chain was sequenced during a study of Ad26.COV2.S vaccination and SARS-CoV-2 variants. Regarding the study as a whole: Compared with placebo recipients, vaccine recipients had higher spike-specific TCR breadth.

Treatment reported: 15 to 20 received Ad26.COV2.S at low or high dose, single or two shots; 5 received placebo; per-sample allocation not given. The samples date from day 63 after the first vaccine or placebo injection. Trimming took off 0 bases at V and 4 bases at J, with 16 bases between the two ends. Germline CDR1 is SGHKS and CDR2 is YYEKEE (reference sequence). This CDR3 has 16 residues. On this clone: Its target is not known.

This table comes from immunoSEQ multiplex PCR, and its TCRdb copy is limited to in-frame clones, with some not included. The sample shows hundreds of thousands of clones, 75% to 95% of them seen only once. Sequencing used peripheral blood, obtained in a trial of Ad26.COV2.S vaccine versus placebo. The receptor was isolated from a person aged 18-65 years who received the Ad26.COV2.S COVID-19 vaccine or a placebo. This chain joins TRBV5-5 and TRBJ1-1, with D hard to call. In DNA form, the CDR3 reads TGTGCCAGCAGCTTGGTTTACTGGGTAGGAGGCACTGAAGCTTTCTTT. Protein sequence: CASSLVYWVGGTEAFF.